This TCR beta chain was captured by sequencing in a study of blood T cell repertoires in COVID-19. Overall study context: Samples taken during acute and convalescent COVID-19 were collected in the United States, Italy and Spain.

Original analysis: Estimation of nucleated cell counts was performed using reference gene primer amplification. Generated by immunoSEQ multiplex PCR, the TCRdb table keeps only in-frame clones and is missing some. From that table come the V and J calls and clone size; the DNA was used to work out D and trimming. Seen here are roughly 340,000 clones, roughly nine tenths observed once, and the top ten hold 1%. This CDR3 is built from 18 residues. V lost 4 bases to trimming and J lost 1 base; unmatched junction nucleotides: 9. Germline CDR1 and CDR2: SGDLS and YYNGEE. The chain combines TRBV9 with TRBJ2-3; 13 positions agree with TRBD2. The sequenced sample consisted of PBMCs or T cells enriched from blood (not recorded which). The TCR comes from a man aged 18-30 years who had recovered from COVID-19. CDR3 region: CASSFRLAGGAGTDTQYF. The CDR3 region has the DNA TGTGCCAGCAGCTTTAGACTAGCGGGAGGCGCGGGCACAGATACGCAGTATTTT.